Sequencing of this T cell receptor beta chain was carried out in a study of T cell changes during pregnancy in multiple sclerosis. This clone showed up just once. Profiling relied on immunoSEQ multiplex PCR, and the TCRdb table lists in-frame clones only, not all of them. The table lists tens of thousands of clones, around 92% of them singletons, with over 2.5% in the top ten. This receptor was taken from a female donor in good health, enrolled as a control in a pregnancy study. Sequencing was performed on peripheral blood, taken in the third trimester of pregnancy.

The CDR3 sequence is CASSSRGGQGYTF. The CDR3 coding sequence is TGTGCCAGCAGCTCCCGGGGGGGGCAAGGCTACACCTTC. The chain is built from TRBV7-2 and TRBJ1-2; perhaps TRBD1 as D (6 bases). Germline CDR1 reads SGHTA; CDR2 reads FQGNSA. This CDR3 spans 13 amino acids. Deletions cut 4 bases from V and 8 bases from J, with 14 bases between.